Listed below are T cell receptor beta chains from one sample, sequenced in a study of blood T cell repertoires in COVID-19. Method: immunoSEQ multiplex PCR; TCRdb's copy keeps in-frame clones and lacks some. The table includes over 200,000 clones, approximately 80% detected once. Material: peripheral blood. The receptors were sampled from a woman older than 75 with COVID-19, enrolled during active disease. CDR3s include the opening cysteine and the closing phenylalanine or tryptophan. A D gene is named only where the DNA matches it firmly. The size of a clone is reported for some rows only, either as once, few or many, or as a class for expanded clones.

cdr3_nt: TGCGCCAGCAGCGGCGGATCCTACGAGCAGTACTTC
cdr3_aa: CASSGGSYEQYF
d_call: NA
v_call: TRBV10-1
clone_size: NA
j_call: TRBJ2-7

cdr3_nt: TGTGCCAGCAGTGACAGGGGGCGGGAAGCTTTCTTT
cdr3_aa: CASSDRGREAFF
d_call: TRBD1
v_call: TRBV2
clone_size: few
j_call: TRBJ1-1

cdr3_nt: TGCGCCAGCAGGCCCGGGTTGTCGGGCACTGAAGCTTTCTTT
cdr3_aa: CASRPGLSGTEAFF
d_call: NA
v_call: TRBV10-1
clone_size: NA
j_call: TRBJ1-1

cdr3_nt: TGCGCCAGCAGCTCTCAACCGACCTCCCGGGACAGGGGCTCGGCTTTCTTT
cdr3_aa: CASSSQPTSRDRGSAFF
d_call: TRBD1
v_call: TRBV5-1
clone_size: NA
j_call: TRBJ1-1

cdr3_nt: TGTGCCAGCAGTATAGGACGGGGAGAGACCCAGTACTTC
cdr3_aa: CASSIGRGETQYF
d_call: NA
v_call: TRBV12-3/TRBV12-4
clone_size: NA
j_call: TRBJ2-5

cdr3_nt: TGTGCCAGCAGCTCCGGGACAGGGGGTCGAGGCTACACCTTC
cdr3_aa: CASSSGTGGRGYTF
d_call: TRBD1
v_call: TRBV7-9
clone_size: NA
j_call: TRBJ1-2

cdr3_nt: TGCGCCAGCAATCAAAACACGGGGGGCGAGGAAGGCTACACCTTC
cdr3_aa: CASNQNTGGEEGYTF
d_call: NA
v_call: TRBV5-1
clone_size: NA
j_call: TRBJ1-2

cdr3_nt: TGTGCCAGCAGTTACCAGCGCTGGGATACGCAGTATTTT
cdr3_aa: CASSYQRWDTQYF
d_call: NA
v_call: TRBV6-5
clone_size: NA
j_call: TRBJ2-3

cdr3_nt: TGTGCCAGCAAGGGGGGGGAGGACACTGAAGCTTTCTTT
cdr3_aa: CASKGGEDTEAFF
d_call: NA
v_call: TRBV2
clone_size: few
j_call: TRBJ1-1

cdr3_nt: TGCGCCAGCAGCTACCGGGGTCTCGTGAACACCGGGGAGCTGTTTTTT
cdr3_aa: CASSYRGLVNTGELFF
d_call: NA
v_call: TRBV5-1
clone_size: NA
j_call: TRBJ2-2